This T cell receptor (beta chain) was found in a study of blood T cell repertoires in COVID-19 (dated by TCRdb to 2020 to 2021). Background on the whole study: Samples covering the acute and convalescent phases of COVID-19 were provided by collaborators in the United States, Italy and Spain. The samples were drawn from two sources: the first 160 participants of the ongoing ImmuneRACE study, and 1,000 to 1,500 subjects contributed by 6 global collaborators. Nearly every sample came with metadata listing a de-identified subject ID, COVID-19 status, age in years and sex. The dataset comprised deeply sampled blood TCRbeta repertoires from subjects exposed to, actively infected with, or recovered from COVID-19. A freely available public database, intended as a resource for researchers studying the immune response to SARS-CoV-2, is where the repertoires were released. HLA class I and class II types, where available, came from metadata supplied by the sample provider rather than from assay-based typing. The material from the prospective study consisted of cDNA or gDNA derived from T cells, B-cell-depleted T cells, or PBMCs. What the research found in general, with its limitations: How much clinical and demographic metadata was included differed by source and by participant, and the metadata was provided uncurated.

V sheds 4 bases and J sheds 4 bases, leaving 18 bases between their ends. Inclusive of the bounding cysteine and phenylalanine, the CDR3 is 16 residues long. Left in the record is the CDR3 DNA by itself, 48 bases read in frame from the first base. From a lookup of the germline V gene (reference sequence), CDR1 and CDR2 are SGHAT and FQDESV. As concerns this clone: This clone's antigen is unknown. No much larger clone is present one base from it, and per-base qualities are unavailable.

Enrolling through a virtual design, the prospective study's participants ranged in age from roughly 18 to 89 years and lived across 24 United States geographic areas. In the prospective study, cohorts were assigned on the basis of participant-reported clinical history obtained from a screening survey and a study questionnaire. ImmuneRACE Cohort 3 recovered participants were defined by two consecutive negative NP/OP PCR tests, healthcare professional clearance, or symptom resolution. Each participant in the prospective study had whole blood, serum and a nasopharyngeal or oropharyngeal swab collected by mobile phlebotomists. Participants in the prospective study had the option to provide additional blood draws and questionnaires over a roughly two-month period. Blood samples from the prospective study were shipped frozen or at room temperature prior to DNA extraction. TCRbeta CDR3 regions were amplified from genomic DNA using the immunoSEQ Assay, a bias-controlled multiplex PCR. On the study's bioinformatics: The number of nucleated cells in each sample was estimated by amplification of reference gene primers within the assay. To quantify the absolute abundance of each unique TCRbeta CDR3 rearrangement, sequence reads were collapsed and filtered. Productive Simpson clonality was computed per sample as the square root of Simpson's diversity index over productive rearrangements. As stored in TCRdb, this immuneACCESS dataset retains in-frame rearrangements with V and J assigned. A fraction of the clones does not appear; measured against another copy, unresolved V genes explain less than half of the discrepancy, and the remainder lacks a known reason. Clonal size and the V and J genes are those of that table, whereas D and trimming came from the DNA. The sample includes roughly 250,000 clones, with 80% to 95% observed a single time. 1.9% of the sample comes from the top ten.

The chain is made from TRBV11-1 and TRBJ2-3, with the D gene not confidently named. The receptor was isolated from a woman younger than 30 who had recovered from COVID-19. Sample: PBMCs or T cells enriched from blood (not recorded which). The CDR3 amino acid sequence is: CASSSRPTTPADTQYF. The sequenced DNA is TGTGCCAGCAGCTCGAGGCCTACGACCCCCGCAGATACGCAGTATTTT.